Listed below are T cell receptor beta chains from one sample, sequenced in a study of CD8 T cells in ankylosing spondylitis. TCRdb reprocessed the 5' RACE reads with MiXCR, giving one entry per CDR3 protein. The table has 500,000 to 650,000 distinct CDR3 sequences, roughly 5.3% seen once; the top ten hold under 4.5%. The sample taken for sequencing was blood, either unsorted or a sorted T cell fraction (not recorded which). All receptors come from a male donor with ankylosing spondylitis. Each CDR3 is given with its conserved first and last residue. D genes are given only for firm matches. Part of the rows lack a size; the others show once, few, many or a class for expanded clones.

TRBD1	TRBV20-1	many	TRBJ1-2	TGCAGTGCTGAGGACAGGCGACGATCCTATGGCTACACCTTC	CSAEDRRRSYGYTF
TRBD1	TRBV7-9	.	TRBJ2-7	TGTGCCAGCAACTCCCGACAGGGGTCCTCCTACGAGCAGTACTTC	CASNSRQGSSYEQYF
.	TRBV11-3	.	TRBJ2-4	TGTGCCAGCAGCTCGGGGGGAGCAGGGGAGAACATTCAGTACTTC	CASSSGGAGENIQYF
TRBD1	TRBV27	many	TRBJ2-1	TGTGCCAGCAGGGCCACACAGGGGACCTACAATGAGCAGTTCTTC	CASRATQGTYNEQFF
TRBD2	TRBV20-1	many	TRBJ2-3	TGCAGTGCTAGATCCAGCGGGGGAGGACCGAAACTCCCAGATACGCAGTATTTT	CSARSSGGGPKLPDTQYF
.	TRBV20-1	many	TRBJ2-3	TGCAGTGCTAAGGAAGTTTACACAGATACGCAGTATTTT	CSAKEVYTDTQYF
.	TRBV5-1	many	TRBJ2-1	TGCGCCAGCAGCTCCGGGACCGGGCTACAGGAGCAGTTCTTC	CASSSGTGLQEQFF
.	TRBV20-1	many	TRBJ1-2	TGCAGTGCTAGAGTTCAGGGGCCCCACACCTTC	CSARVQGPHTF
.	TRBV10-3	few	TRBJ2-5	TGTGCCATCAGTGACCAAGTGGACTCGCAAGAGACCCAGTACTTC	CAISDQVDSQETQYF
.	TRBV6-5	many	TRBJ2-1	TGTGCCAGCAGTTCGACAGGAAGGGCCTACAATGAGCAGTTCTTC	CASSSTGRAYNEQFF
.	TRBV18	few	TRBJ2-7	TGTGCCAGCTCACCAAATCGGGCCCTGAGGGCCTACGAGCAGTACTTC	CASSPNRALRAYEQYF
TRBD2	TRBV4-3	many	TRBJ2-1	TGCGCCAGCAGCCAAGCCCCCCCGACTAGCGGGGGGATCAATGAGCAGTTCTTC	CASSQAPPTSGGINEQFF
.	TRBV5-1	many	TRBJ1-4	TGTGCCAGCAGTTTGACGGCAACTAATGAAAAACTGTTTTTT	CASSLTATNEKLFF
TRBD1	TRBV9	.	TRBJ1-2	TGTGCCAGCAGCTCAACAGGGGGCCCGACCCCTTCTAACTATGGCTACACCTTC	CASSSTGGPTPSNYGYTF
.	TRBV11-2	many	TRBJ1-2	TGTGCCAGCAGCTTAGAATACACCCCCGGAGGCTACACCTTC	CASSLEYTPGGYTF
.	TRBV7-8	many	TRBJ2-2	TGTGCCAGCAGCTCGAGAGGATCCACCGGGGAGCTGTTTTTT	CASSSRGSTGELFF
TRBD1	TRBV20-1	few	TRBJ1-2	TGCAGTGCTACCCCCTCGGGACAGACTCTTGGCTACACCTTC	CSATPSGQTLGYTF
.	TRBV12-3/TRBV12-4	many	TRBJ1-2	TGTGCCAGCAGTTTCCAGAGCTATGGCTACACCTTC	CASSFQSYGYTF
.	TRBV13	few	TRBJ2-1	TGTGCCAGCAGCTTAGAGGACAGTCCCTACTACAATGAGCAGTTCTTC	CASSLEDSPYYNEQFF
TRBD1	TRBV11-2	many	TRBJ2-7	TGTGCCAGCAGCTTAAGGGACAGGGAGCTTCGGGTTGAGACCTACGAGCAGTACTTC	CASSLRDRELRVETYEQYF
.	TRBV5-1	many	TRBJ1-1	TGCGCCAGCAGCTTCAGAGGACAGTTGAACACTGAAGCTTTCTTT	CASSFRGQLNTEAFF
.	TRBV29-1	many	TRBJ2-3	TGCAGCGCCGGCGCGGGGAAGTACCGGGATACGCAGTATTTT	CSAGAGKYRDTQYF
TRBD2	TRBV20-1	many	TRBJ2-1	TGCAGTGCTAGGGGGAGGGCCTCCTACAATGAGCAGTTCTTC	CSARGRASYNEQFF
.	TRBV10-3	many	TRBJ2-5	TGTGCCATCAGTGGCCTTCTTGCGAAGACCCAGTACTTC	CAISGLLAKTQYF
TRBD2	TRBV7-3	few	TRBJ2-1	TGTGCCAGCAGCTTCCTAGCGGGGGCCCAGGACAATGAGCAGTTCTTC	CASSFLAGAQDNEQFF
.	TRBV3-1	many	TRBJ1-2	TGTGCCAGCTCGGGCCCGGGCTATGGCTACACCTTC	CASSGPGYGYTF
.	TRBV6-5	.	TRBJ1-4	TGTGCCAGCAGTTACCTTCGACTGGGCACTGAGGAACTGTTTTTT	CASSYLRLGTEELFF
TRBD2	TRBV6-1	few	TRBJ2-7	TGTGCCAGCAGCAGAACCGGGACTAGCGGAGCCTACGAGCAGTACTTC	CASSRTGTSGAYEQYF
.	TRBV4-3	many	TRBJ2-3	TGCGCCAGCAGCCTGCAGAGATCCCGCACAGATACGCAGTATTTT	CASSLQRSRTDTQYF
TRBD1	TRBV29-1	many	TRBJ2-5	TGCAGCGTTGTCCGGACCCAGGGGGCCCAGTACTTC	CSVVRTQGAQYF
.	TRBV9	many	TRBJ2-5	TGTGCCAGCAGCTCCCGAGGGGACACCCAAGAGACCCAGTACTTC	CASSSRGDTQETQYF
.	TRBV20-1	many	TRBJ2-3	TGCAGTGCTAGAGATTCGGGGGAAACAGATACGCAGTATTTT	CSARDSGETDTQYF
.	TRBV10-3	few	TRBJ2-1	TGTGCCATCGGATCCGATAAGGTCGATGCAGGCAATGAGCAGTTCTTC	CAIGSDKVDAGNEQFF
TRBD1	TRBV20-1	many	TRBJ1-2	TGCAGTGAACAGGGGATTAACCACTATGGCTACACCTTC	CSEQGINHYGYTF
TRBD1	TRBV4-2	many	TRBJ1-2	TGTGCCAGCAGCCCGGGGGACAGGGAAGTGTATGGCTACACCTTC	CASSPGDREVYGYTF
.	TRBV5-1	.	TRBJ2-1	TGCGCCAGCAGCTACCTGCTAGCCCCTGAGCAGTTCTTC	CASSYLLAPEQFF
.	TRBV5-6	many	TRBJ1-4	TGTGCCAGCAGCTTGTTCGACAGATTTAATGAAAAACTGTTTTTT	CASSLFDRFNEKLFF
.	TRBV20-1	.	TRBJ2-3	TGCAGTGCTAGATTTCGGGGGGCTCAGTATTTT	CSARFRGAQYF
.	TRBV5-6	many	TRBJ1-2	TGTGCCAGCAGCTTGGGCGGGGCAGGGCGAGGCTACACCTTC	CASSLGGAGRGYTF
TRBD1	TRBV10-3	many	TRBJ1-2	TGTGCCATCAGTGAGGTCCTCGGGACAGGTGGCTACACCTTC	CAISEVLGTGGYTF
TRBD1	TRBV24-1	many	TRBJ1-2	TGTGCCACCAGTGATTCGACAGGGCTCTATGGCTACACCTTC	CATSDSTGLYGYTF
TRBD2	TRBV27	many	TRBJ2-1	TGTGCCAGCAGTTTAGGAGTGGGGAGGGGCGATGAGCAGTTCTTC	CASSLGVGRGDEQFF
.	TRBV5-1	many	TRBJ2-7	TGCGCCAGCAGCTTCACAGCCGGGGAAGACGAGCAGTACTTC	CASSFTAGEDEQYF
TRBD2	TRBV3-1	.	TRBJ2-1	TGTGCCAGCAGCCAATGGGTAGCGGGAAAAATTTTC	CASSQWVAGKIF
TRBD2	TRBV5-6	many	TRBJ2-3	TGTGCCAGCAGCTGGGGACTAGCGGGAGTGACCACAGATACGCAGTATTTT	CASSWGLAGVTTDTQYF
.	TRBV5-6	.	TRBJ1-6	TGTGCCAGCAGCTTGGTACAGAGGGATAATTCACCCCTCCACTTT	CASSLVQRDNSPLHF
TRBD2	TRBV10-3	many	TRBJ2-1	TGTGCCATCAGTGCCCGACTAGCGGGTAGTCATGAGCAGTTCTTC	CAISARLAGSHEQFF
TRBD2	TRBV15	many	TRBJ2-2	TGTGCCACCAGCAGGCTAGCGGGAGTTATCACCGGGGAGCTGTTTTTT	CATSRLAGVITGELFF
.	TRBV12-3/TRBV12-4	.	TRBJ1-5	TGTGCCAGCAACCCGGGAGACCTAGGGGGAGGCAATCAGCCCCAGCATTTT	CASNPGDLGGGNQPQHF
.	TRBV7-2	few	TRBJ1-3	TGTGCCAGCAGCTCGCTTGGGTGGGGGTCTACGGGAAACACCATATATTTT	CASSSLGWGSTGNTIYF
TRBD1	TRBV5-1	few	TRBJ1-4	TGCGCCAGGGTGGATAGCCCGGGACAGGGGCCCGCCGAGGGTAATGAAAAACTGTTTTTT	CARVDSPGQGPAEGNEKLFF
.	TRBV20-1	many	TRBJ2-7	TGCAGTGCTAGAGAATGGGGGCTAGCTAGAAACGAGCAGTACTTC	CSAREWGLARNEQYF
.	TRBV5-1	many	TRBJ2-1	TGCGCCAGCAGCCACCCCGGTGGCGAGCAGTTCTTC	CASSHPGGEQFF